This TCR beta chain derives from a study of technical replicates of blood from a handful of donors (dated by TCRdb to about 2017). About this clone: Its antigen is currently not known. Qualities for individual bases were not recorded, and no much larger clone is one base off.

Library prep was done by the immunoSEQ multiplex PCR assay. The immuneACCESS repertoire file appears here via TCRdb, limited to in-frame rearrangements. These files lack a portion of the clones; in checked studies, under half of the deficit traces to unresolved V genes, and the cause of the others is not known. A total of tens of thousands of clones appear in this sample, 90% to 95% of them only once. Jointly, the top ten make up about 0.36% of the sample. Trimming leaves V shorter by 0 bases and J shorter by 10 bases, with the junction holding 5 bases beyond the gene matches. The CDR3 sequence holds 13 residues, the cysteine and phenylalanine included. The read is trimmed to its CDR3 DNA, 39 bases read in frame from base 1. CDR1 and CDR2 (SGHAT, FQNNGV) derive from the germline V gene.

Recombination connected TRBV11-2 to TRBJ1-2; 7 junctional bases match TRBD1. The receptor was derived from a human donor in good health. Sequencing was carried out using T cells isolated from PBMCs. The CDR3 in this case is CASSLDRQGAYTF. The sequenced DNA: TGTGCCAGCAGCTTAGATCGACAGGGAGCCTACACCTTC.